This T cell receptor beta chain was profiled in a study of blood T cell repertoires in COVID-19. This clone was counted a few times. Enrolled through a virtual design, the participants were between roughly 18 and 95 years of age and came from about two dozen US areas. In the source study's methods: Using reference gene primer amplification, nucleated cell counts were estimated. Profiling relied on immunoSEQ multiplex PCR, and the TCRdb table lists in-frame clones only, not all of them. That table is the source of V, J and clone size, and D and trimming were worked out from the DNA. The table includes hundreds of thousands of clones, approximately 86% detected once. This clonotype originated in a woman in her fifties or sixties who had recovered from COVID-19. Sequenced sample: PBMCs or T cells enriched from blood (not recorded which).

The CDR3 spells CASSVRTSVDNEQFF. The CDR3 coding sequence is TGTGCCAGCAGCGTCCGGACTAGTGTCGACAATGAGCAGTTCTTC. The V call is TRBV9, the J call TRBJ2-1, with 7 bases lining up with TRBD2. CDR1 is SGDLS and CDR2 is YYNGEE in the germline V gene. The J segment lost 5 bases and the V segment lost 2 bases, leaving 7 bases of the junction unmatched. This CDR3 is 15 amino acids long.